This TCR beta chain stems from a study of blood T cells in healthy people across ages. Findings and caveats of the study: It was not possible, with unsorted PBMCs, to conclusively compare naive and antigen-experienced cells.

Points on this clonotype: Antigen: not known.

Each individual donor underwent a draw of roughly 10 milliliters of peripheral blood. This CDR3 has 14 amino acids. The V and J ends lost 3 bases and 2 bases, in that order; junction bases with no gene match: 6. Germline values: CDR1 DFQATT, CDR2 SNEGSKA (reference sequence). Primers used in a second PCR of roughly 6 to 11 cycles were a sample-barcoded 5' primer and a J-beta primer mix. Every sample gave at least 3 million paired-end reads containing CDR3. One entry per CDR3 protein results from TCRdb running MiXCR on the 5' RACE reads. The sample lists about 670,000 distinct CDR3 sequences; 40% to 65% were seen once.

The TCR sequence derives from a woman at least 80 years old in good health. The genes are TRBV20-1 and TRBJ2-5, with TRBD2 matching 7 bases. Specimen: blood. CDR3 nucleotides: TGCAGTGCTAGGAGGGCTAGCGGACAAGAGACCCAGTACTTC. It is translated as CSARRASGQETQYF.